The entry that follows covers one TCR beta chain sequence. Its specific antigen is unknown. Base qualities are not provided; no much larger clone lies one nucleotide away. The sample is drawn from a study of cytomegalovirus exposure and HLA in healthy donors (dated by TCRdb to about 2017). Some background on the complete study: An earlier analysis of more than 550 of the donors reported approximately 280 Gb of sequence data and 95 million to 140 million unique TCR beta sequences obtained from about 170 million T cells. Rather than drawing on any new phenotypic data, the later analysis identified candidate immune exposures from TCR beta sequences and the way those sequences occurred across donors. Donor age, sex, ethnicity and CMV serostatus were collected together with the repertoire data. Typing coverage differed by locus: A, B, C, DRB1 and DQB1 were typed in about 629-630 donors, DQA1 in approximately 520, DPA1 in 606, and DPB1 in approximately 450. In addition to the first cohort of 666 subjects, a separate validation cohort of approximately 130 different subjects was used. HLA typing covered class I and class II loci at four-digit resolution. High-throughput TCR immunosequencing, statistical association of individual TCRs with disease status, and machine learning were combined to predict cytomegalovirus infection status. Roughly five DR-DQ haplotypes were handled as single units for association and clustering, since linkage in the cohort was strong. The genetic ancestry cluster associated with self-reported Caucasian donors included about four fifths of the 300 to 450 genotyped donors. Among some 400 genotyped donors of the cohort, an average of about 220,000 unique TCR beta nucleotide sequences was sequenced per donor, of which about 19% were non-productive. A later genetic analysis took genome-wide SNP genotypes for 398 of the 666 donors and used that subset as a discovery cohort. All discovery cohort repertoires had been generated using a single sequencing platform. An earlier analysis of nearly 600 of the donors applied high-throughput TCR beta sequencing to assess whether each TCR beta V gene segment acted as functional or pseudogenic. Using immunosequencing, the study profiled T cell repertoires from about 650 subjects and related those repertoires to cytomegalovirus serostatus. The aim of the study was to test whether cataloging public T cell receptors could identify signatures of past pathogen exposure. An early release that covered fewer than 750 HLA-typed donors contained approximately 300 gigabases of sequencing data and 80 million or so unique TCR sequences. A later analysis re-examined previously published TCR beta repertoires from more than 650 donors and added high-resolution HLA genotyping to investigate patterns of TCR occurrence.

The cohort was made up of approximately 670 healthy bone marrow donors. At the time of sampling, every cohort member was nominally healthy, though immune exposures that went unrecorded were likely present. The donor was CMV seropositive and was included in the group of approximately 310 seropositive cohort members. Every donor gave a peripheral blood sample, and the peripheral blood mononuclear cells from that sample were used for TCR beta sequencing. The Qiagen DNeasy Blood Extraction Kit was used to extract genomic DNA from the blood cell samples. The germline V gene gives CDR1 as WSHSY and CDR2 as SAAADI. V is cut back by 5 bases and J by 1 base, with 6 bases in the junction unmatched. Taken from cysteine to phenylalanine, the CDR3 has 16 residues. Just the 48-base CDR3 DNA is kept, in frame starting at base 1. The library was made by the immunoSEQ multiplex PCR assay. For the multiplex PCR, a mixture combining 60 forward primers for TCR Vbeta segments and 13 reverse primers for TCR Jbeta segments was used. The CDR3 region of rearranged TCR beta genes was amplified from genomic DNA by a multiplex PCR assay. The Illumina HiSeq System was used to sequence the amplified TCR beta libraries as 87-base-pair reads. The paper's data handling went like this. A later analysis tallied roughly 80 million unique TCR beta chains across the 666 repertoires, and roughly 11 million of those chains were shared by two or more donors. A nearest-neighbor algorithm error-corrected the raw reads and collapsed the reads into unique sequences, merging closely related sequences to remove PCR and sequencing errors. V, D and J gene segments were assigned by aligning CDR3 sequences to IMGT reference sequences. For a sequence to be retained, at least a six-nucleotide match to both a V gene segment and a J gene segment was required. Rearrangements were classified as productive when the CDR3 lacked stop codons and remained in frame with V and J, and all other rearrangements were classified as non-productive. Following IMGT convention, CDR3 was defined as the stretch from the second conserved V-encoded cysteine to the conserved J-encoded phenylalanine. Sequences without an unambiguous match to a single V gene segment were excluded from the earlier analysis of approximately 600 of the donors. An earlier analysis of a few hundred of the donors classified V segments as functional when productive rearrangements were above 56.7% and as segregating when the standard deviation between donors was above 5%. A statistical classification framework was built to diagnose cytomegalovirus status from the catalog of TCR beta chain sequences. A later analysis assigned V and J genes by comparing TCR nucleotide sequences with IMGT/GENE-DB human TR gene sequences. A later analysis assigned CDR3 sequences and most-parsimonious VDJ recombination scenarios with the TCRdist pipeline. A later analysis defined each TCR beta chain by its CDR3 amino acid sequence plus V-gene family, and excluded reads lacking a unique V-gene family. As a way to deal with suspected cross-contamination and a sequencing artifact, a later analysis dropped under 600 nucleotide sequences that were highly shared and had low generation probability. For each public chain, a later analysis derived a clonal expansion index from normalized ranks of inferred template counts within each repertoire. In a later analysis, generation probabilities were computed using a VDJ recombination model fitted to out-of-frame rearrangements, and the results were checked against IGoR. In a later analysis, hypergeometric tests were used to score TCR-TCR, TCR-HLA and TCR-CMV co-occurrence, with a repertoire-size bias correction applied to TCR pairs. False discovery rates were estimated in a later analysis by permuting HLA or CMV assignments 20 times. In a later analysis, co-occurring TCRs were grouped using DBSCAN, and TCRdist sequence similarity was added for clustering within HLA-allele-positive subsets. Repertoires with fewer than 30,000 or more than 120,000 public chains were left out of co-occurrence clustering, as were about 5 repertoires with anomalous nucleotide sharing. TCRdb limited this immuneACCESS table to in-frame rearrangements with V and J called. A share of clones is missing; checked studies link under half to unresolved V genes, and the rest is unexplained. The V and J calls and clone size were taken over from that table, and D and trimming were inferred from the DNA. The sample table shows around 100,000 clones, and 65% to 80% are seen once. The ten largest clones add up to around 5% of the sample.

Overall results and qualifications from the work: Cytomegalovirus status was reported to be diagnosed by the classifier with high specificity and sensitivity in both the original and validation cohorts. According to a later analysis, TCR association rates differed among HLA loci, with DRB1 alleles showing the most associated TCRs and HLA-C alleles showing the fewest. Most TCR sequences were seen in very few donors, while some public TCRs were found in many individuals. Compared with the approximately 670-donor mean, donors in an Asian-associated ancestry cluster had fewer N-insertions in productive TCRs, according to a later genetic analysis. The presence/absence analyses assumed that sequencing depth was roughly uniform across donors, and that assumption may not be true. For the cohort, immune exposure information was limited to CMV serostatus. At a false discovery rate of 0.05, a later analysis linked some 18,000 TCR beta sequences to specific HLA alleles. Because counts were too low, more than 15 rarely observed V segments, including chromosome 9 orphons, were excluded from the earlier analysis of around 640 of the donors. A further reported finding was that TCR beta sequences accurately predicted the HLA-A and HLA-B alleles for most subjects in the first cohort. The authors suggested that the approach could potentially be extended to other disease states and immunological phenotypes. This cohort had only TCR beta chains sequenced, and the lack of alpha or paired-chain data limited which features could be detected. Correlated functional status among segregating V segments might be attributable to linkage disequilibrium, but an unknown experimental factor could not be ruled out. When HLA alleles, especially DR and DQ, strongly co-occurred, TCR associations were difficult to assign to individual alleles. HLA typing was unavailable for some donors at each locus, so association tests used only the typed subset. An association between a missense DCLRE1C variant and V-gene and J-gene trimming of TCR beta chains was found in a later genetic analysis and replicated in an independent cohort. The sequencing pipeline was judged likely to have produced a cluster of highly shared sequence variants as a technical artifact. According to a later analysis, parvovirus B19, influenza, CMV and Epstein-Barr virus appeared linked to several top co-occurrence clusters. Some IMGT-functional V segments, including TRBV6-2 and TRBV6-3, could not be distinguished by the 87-base-pair reads and were therefore excluded. In an earlier analysis of fewer than 750 of the donors, most TCR beta V segments were observed in productive rearrangements about 90% or about 30% of the time, broadly matching IMGT annotations. A later analysis found that HLA-associated TCR beta chains were more clonally expanded and had lower generation probabilities than equally common non-associated chains. A few of the identified cytomegalovirus-associated TCR beta chains were confirmed in vitro to be specific for cytomegalovirus antigens. The study listed 150 to 200 TCR beta chains as associated with cytomegalovirus. In a later analysis, most CMV-associated TCR beta chains were found to appear HLA-restricted, with HLA associations seemingly driven largely by CMV exposure.

This receptor chain uses TRBV10-2 and TRBJ2-1, and 9 bases in between align with TRBD2. Sequenced material: PBMCs. The sequence derives from a man younger than 40 in good health and CMV-seropositive. CDR3 reads: CASSLGGGASYNEQFF. The base sequence is TGCGCCAGCAGTCTTGGCGGGGGGGCTTCCTACAATGAGCAGTTCTTC.